These 11 T cell receptor beta chains came from one sample sequenced in a study of cytomegalovirus exposure and HLA in healthy donors. PCR was performed using 60 Vbeta and 13 Jbeta primers. Here immunoSEQ multiplex PCR was the method, and the copy in TCRdb shows in-frame clones only, minus some. This table holds more than 65,000 clones, about 74% found once. The source material was PBMCs. The receptors derive from a woman aged 50 to 65 in good health and CMV-seropositive.

The rearrangement joins TRBV2 to TRBJ2-1; TRBD2 might be the D (5 bases). V gave up 4 bases and J gave up 2 bases, with 9 bases separating them. Germline V gene sequence: CDR1 SNHLY, CDR2 FYNNEI. The CDR3 covers 14 residues. In nucleotides, the CDR3 is TGTGCCAGCAGTGGACCGGGGACCTACAATGAGCAGTTCTTC. Translated: CASSGPGTYNEQFF.

This chain links TRBV7-8 with TRBJ2-1; possibly TRBD2 for D (6 bases). This CDR3 contains 15 residues. The V and J ends lost 2 bases and 4 bases respectively, with 12 bases between them. The germline V gene has CDR1 SGHVS and CDR2 FQNEAQ. The CDR3: CASSLSPGAYNEQFF. CDR3 nucleotides: TGTGCCAGCAGCTTATCGCCGGGAGCATACAATGAGCAGTTCTTC.

The chain recombines TRBV5-1 with TRBJ2-7, with 9 bases that match TRBD2. V shed 0 bases, J shed 0 bases, and the junction held 4 bases outside the gene matches. The CDR3 is made up of 16 amino acids. Germline-derived CDR1 and CDR2 are SGHRS and YFSETQ. The CDR3 sequence is CASSLGLAALSYEQYF. In DNA, the CDR3 is TGCGCCAGCAGCTTGGGACTAGCGGCCCTCTCCTACGAGCAGTACTTC.

This clone has a handful of counts. The chain carries TRBV9 and TRBJ2-1; the match to TRBD2 covers 9 bases. The germline CDR1 and CDR2 sequences are SGDLS and YYNGEE. CDR3 length: 14 amino acids. V gave up 3 bases and J gave up 10 bases; unmatched junction bases: 8. DNA for the CDR3: TGTGCCAGCAGCGACCCTAGCGGGAAGGGGGAGCAGTTCTTC. It translates to CASSDPSGKGEQFF.

V gene TRBV19 combines with J gene TRBJ1-5, with D possibly TRBD1 on 6 matching bases. Germline loops: CDR1 LNHDA, CDR2 SQIVND (reference sequence). This CDR3 has 14 residues. V shed 4 bases and J shed 2 bases, with 9 bases lying between them. CDR3 region: CASSTPGGNQPQHF. The CDR3 coding sequence is TGTGCCAGTAGTACCCCAGGGGGCAATCAGCCCCAGCATTTT.

This clone was seen once. The rearrangement joins TRBV6-1 to TRBJ1-5; 10 bases fit TRBD1. The ends lost 5 bases at V and 9 bases at J; junction bases unmatched: 10. This CDR3 region has 15 residues. Germline loops: CDR1 MNHNS, CDR2 SASEGT. CDR3 loop: CASSMGQGSRGPQHF. The CDR3 nucleotides are TGTGCCAGCAGTATGGGACAGGGGTCGAGGGGGCCCCAGCATTTT.

In its sample, this clone was seen a few times. The chain joins TRBV6-1 to TRBJ2-1; 11 nucleotides align to TRBD2. This CDR3 is built from 17 residues. The germline CDR1 and CDR2 sequences are MNHNS and SASEGT. J gave up 1 base and V 4 bases, and 6 bases lay outside the gene matches. CDR3 loop: CASSAILAGASYNEQFF. CDR3 nucleotide sequence: TGTGCCAGCAGTGCGATACTAGCGGGAGCTTCCTACAATGAGCAGTTCTTC.

The genes are TRBV27 and TRBJ1-1, with D possibly being TRBD1 (5 bases). Trimming removed 3 bases at V and 7 bases at J, with 9 bases between. The CDR3 contains 12 residues. The V gene's germline CDR1 is MNHEY and CDR2 SMNVEV (reference sequence). The CDR3 sequence is CASSFGGGEAFF. The CDR3 DNA is TGTGCCAGCAGTTTTGGGGGGGGTGAAGCTTTCTTT.

The chain couples TRBV2 to TRBJ2-3; tentative D call: TRBD1 (5 bases). Germline V gene lookup returns CDR1 SNHLY and CDR2 FYNNEI. CDR3 length equals 13 residues. Trimming cost V 9 bases and J 3 bases, with 13 bases left between them. This CDR3 is CARGAQVTDTQYF. The CDR3 DNA follows: TGTGCCAGAGGGGCCCAAGTGACAGATACGCAGTATTTT.

This rearrangement joins TRBV18 to TRBJ1-1; D uncertain. This CDR3 is 12 amino acids long. Germline V gene lookup returns CDR1 KGHSH and CDR2 LQKENI. V dropped 4 bases and J dropped 6 bases, with 9 bases sitting between them. Here the CDR3 reads CASSLTVAEAFF. In nucleotides, the CDR3 is TGTGCCAGCTCACTTACAGTGGCTGAAGCTTTCTTT.

V gene TRBV14 combines with J gene TRBJ2-1; the match to TRBD2 covers 11 bases. This CDR3 contains 18 residues. V shed 7 bases and J 0 bases; nucleotides not matched to a gene: 11. Germline V gene sequence: CDR1 SGHDN, CDR2 FVKESK. The CDR3 region is CASTPPGLAASSYNEQFF. CDR3 DNA sequence: TGTGCCAGCACCCCTCCGGGACTAGCGGCCAGCTCCTACAATGAGCAGTTCTTC. The whole variable domain, filled in from reference TRBV14 and TRBJ2-1, reads EAGVTQFPSHSVIEKGQTVTLRCDPISGHDNLYWYRRVMGKEIKFLLHFVKESKQDESGMPNNRFLAERTGGTYSTLKVQPAELEDSGVYFCASTPPGLAASSYNEQFFGPGTRLTVL.